This T cell receptor beta chain was profiled in a study of T-cell reconstitution after alpha-beta-depleted transplantation in children. General study points: The origin of alpha-beta T cells about two months after transplant was reportedly several hundred expanded graft clones.

Using unique molecular identifiers, the investigators prepared the TCRbeta library. TCRdb redid the calling of the PCR reads with MiXCR, one entry per CDR3 protein. This table has around 130,000 distinct CDR3 sequences, about 9.6% appearing once. CDR3 length: 13 amino acids. V lost 8 bases, J lost 0 bases, and 10 bases lay in between. Per the germline V gene, CDR1 is SQVTM and CDR2 is ANQGSEA. This clonotype was found a few times. The antigen remains unidentified. The rearrangement joins TRBV29-1 to TRBJ2-2; TRBD2 might be the D (6 bases). This sequence originates from a girl in the first two years of life who had a stem cell transplant for combined immunodeficiency, so the T cells may come from the graft donor. This specimen consisted of PBMCs, mostly from graft donor cells, obtained 180 days after TCRalphabeta/CD19-depleted stem cell transplant. The DNA of the CDR3 is TGCAGCTTCCGACTAGCGAACACCGGGGAGCTGTTTTTT. Protein product: CSFRLANTGELFF.